This entry lists 21 T cell receptor beta chains sequenced from one sample in a study of Ad26.COV2.S vaccination and SARS-CoV-2 variants. Using immunoSEQ multiplex PCR, the repertoire was profiled, and TCRdb retains in-frame clones only, with some absent. This table has over 400,000 clones, roughly 90% appearing once. Specified treatment: about 20 received Ad26.COV2.S at low or high dose, single or two shots; about 5 received placebo; per-sample allocation not given. Collection of samples fell on day 63 after the first vaccine or placebo injection. The material sequenced was peripheral blood, taken in a trial of Ad26.COV2.S vaccine versus placebo. These receptors were obtained from a person aged 18-65 years who received the Ad26.COV2.S COVID-19 vaccine or a placebo.

This clone was seen a handful of times. The chain recombines TRBV7-2 with TRBJ1-4; 8 nucleotides match TRBD1. The CDR3 spans 15 residues. V trimming: 5 bases; J trimming: 3 bases; junction bases outside the gene matches: 5. CDR1 is SGHTA and CDR2 is FQGNSA in the germline V gene. CDR3 bases: TGTGCCAGCAGCCGCGCGGGACAGGCTAATGAAAAACTGTTTTTT. It translates to CASSRAGQANEKLFF.

This clone was observed a single time. The chain links TRBV9 to TRBJ1-2; D unclear. The length of the CDR3 is 15 residues. The V gene lost 0 bases and the J gene lost 4 bases, with 13 bases spanning the gap. Looked up from germline, CDR1 is SGDLS and CDR2 is YYNGEE. The CDR3 here is CASSVEEWMGYGYTF. The CDR3 DNA reads TGTGCCAGCAGCGTAGAAGAATGGATGGGCTATGGCTACACCTTC. Full variable domain (outside the CDR3, taken from reference TRBV9 and TRBJ1-2): DSGVTQTPKHLITATGQRVTLRCSPRSGDLSVYWYQQSLDQGLQFLIQYYNGEERAKGNILERFSAQQFPDLHSELNLSSLELGDSALYFCASSVEEWMGYGYTFGSGTRLTVV.

This chain uses TRBV2 with TRBJ2-7; D gene ambiguous. The CDR3 covers 13 residues. V was shortened by 7 bases and J by 0 bases, with 10 bases between the two germline ends. The V gene's germline CDR1 is SNHLY and CDR2 FYNNEI. Written as DNA, the CDR3 is TGTGCCAGCAAGTGGGGAATCTCCTACGAGCAGTACTTC. Residues: CASKWGISYEQYF.

Concerning this clone itself: Other nucleotide sequences from this sample produce the same CDR3. V is TRBV5-4 and J is TRBJ1-1; the D is unclear. This CDR3 region has 13 residues. Trimming shortened V by 2 bases and J by 5 bases, and 10 bases separated the two germline ends. Germline V gene data show CDR1 as SGHNT and CDR2 as YYREEE (reference sequence). In DNA, the CDR3 is TGTGCCAGCAGCTTTCGGGGTGGGACTGAAGCTTTCTTT. This sequence encodes CASSFRGGTEAFF.

The chain uses TRBV23-1 and TRBJ2-7; D might be TRBD2 (5 bases). TRBV23-1 is annotated as an ORF whose role is uncertain. V gave up 4 bases and J gave up 2 bases, with 18 bases separating them. This CDR3 spans 16 amino acids. The CDR3 sequence is CASSREPPKETYEQYF. CDR3 DNA: TGCGCCAGCAGTCGGGAGCCGCCGAAAGAAACCTACGAGCAGTACTTC.

The chain joins TRBV4-3 to TRBJ2-1; 16 bases align to TRBD2. The germline CDR1 and CDR2 sequences are LGHNA and YSLEER. CDR3 size: 17 residues. V was pared by 1 base and J by 9 bases, with 6 bases of the junction left unmatched. The CDR3 loop is CASSQARGLAGGPEQFF. The CDR3, as DNA: TGCGCCAGCAGCCAAGCTCGGGGACTAGCGGGGGGGCCTGAGCAGTTCTTC.

The chain combines TRBV28 with TRBJ1-2; D possibly corresponds to TRBD1 (5 bases). The CDR3 loop spans 18 amino acids. Germline CDR1 reads MDHEN; CDR2 reads SYDVKM. V shed 4 bases and J shed 0 bases, with 21 bases lying between them. The CDR3: CASSSIDNRGAANYGYTF. The CDR3 region has the DNA TGTGCCAGCAGTTCAATCGATAACCGTGGGGCAGCTAACTATGGCTACACCTTC.

CDR3 loop: CASSSGGPNVLTF. As DNA, the CDR3 is TGTGCCAGCAGTTCAGGGGGACCCAACGTCCTGACTTTC. The V gene is TRBV28, the J gene TRBJ2-6, with TRBD1 identical over 7 bases. Germline CDR1 reads MDHEN; CDR2 reads SYDVKM. V shed 4 bases and J 8 bases; nucleotides not matched to a gene: 2. CDR3 length: 13 amino acids.

The V call is TRBV30, the J call TRBJ2-4; 12 positions agree with TRBD1. The J segment lost 6 bases and the V segment lost 3 bases, leaving 9 bases of the junction unmatched. CDR3 size: 16 residues. Germline V gene lookup returns CDR1 GTSNPN and CDR2 SVGIG (reference sequence). CDR3: CAWSSGTGGKRNIQYF. The CDR3 DNA follows: TGTGCCTGGAGCTCTGGGACAGGGGGCAAGAGAAACATTCAGTACTTC.

The chain recombines TRBV24-1 with TRBJ2-6; D not resolved. Trimming cost V 4 bases and J 3 bases, with 6 bases left between them. Per the germline V gene, CDR1 is KGHDR and CDR2 is SFDVKD. CDR3 length: 14 amino acids. In DNA form, the CDR3 reads TGTGCCACCAGTGACCTCCGTGGGGCCAACGTCCTGACTTTC. Its translation: CATSDLRGANVLTF.

The V and J genes are TRBV5-4 and TRBJ2-2; possibly TRBD2 for D (5 bases). V was clipped by 0 bases and J by 0 bases, with 12 bases between them. Germline CDR1 SGHNT, CDR2 YYREEE (reference sequence). This CDR3 region has 17 residues. DNA of the CDR3: TGTGCCAGCAGCTTGGGGGCGGGCCGCGCGAACACCGGGGAGCTGTTTTTT. It yields the protein CASSLGAGRANTGELFF.

V and J are TRBV11-2 and TRBJ1-3, with D unresolved. Per the germline V gene, CDR1 is SGHAT and CDR2 is FQNNGV. The ends were cut back, 0 bases at V and 4 bases at J, with 10 bases in the middle. The CDR3 is made up of 15 amino acids. DNA for the CDR3: TGTGCCAGCAGCTTAGATTGGCGGAGCGGAAACACCATATATTTT. It translates to CASSLDWRSGNTIYF.

The rearrangement links TRBV2 to TRBJ2-3; D is uncertain. Trimming removed 0 bases from V and 4 bases from J, with 14 bases in between. CDR3 length equals 16 residues. Looked up from germline, CDR1 is SNHLY and CDR2 is FYNNEI. CDR3 residues: CASSEALLGRADTQYF. The DNA for the CDR3 is TGTGCCAGCAGTGAAGCGCTTCTAGGTAGGGCAGATACGCAGTATTTT.

The CDR3 bases are TGCGCCAGCAGCTTGGGGTCAGTAGCCTACGAGCAGTACTTC. Encoded protein: CASSLGSVAYEQYF. V is TRBV5-1 and J is TRBJ2-7; no clear D. The germline CDR1 and CDR2 sequences are SGHRS and YFSETQ. V lost 0 bases and J 2 bases, leaving 9 bases between the germline ends. The CDR3 has 14 amino acids.

The V and J genes are TRBV4-3 and TRBJ2-1; TRBD2 aligns across 8 bases. Trimming at V came to 0 bases and at J to 5 bases, leaving 6 bases not matched to a gene. Germline V gene data show CDR1 as LGHNA and CDR2 as YSLEER. The CDR3 has 16 residues. The CDR3, as DNA: TGCGCCAGCAGCCAAGAAATGAGCGGGGGAAACAATGAGCAGTTCTTC. This encodes CASSQEMSGGNNEQFF.

This clone was recorded once. The chain couples TRBV7-2 to TRBJ1-4; TRBD1 is a possible D gene (5 bases). CDR3 length: 16 residues. CDR1 and CDR2 (germline): SGHTA, FQGNSA. With 5 bases removed from V and 3 bases from J, the gap between germline ends came to 16 bases. The chain's CDR3 is CASSQRRVSANEKLFF. CDR3 coding DNA: TGTGCCAGCAGCCAACGCAGGGTGTCAGCTAATGAAAAACTGTTTTTT.

V and J are TRBV5-8 and TRBJ2-5; 8 bases match TRBD1. CDR1 is SGHTS, CDR2 YDEGEE, per germline. V lost 9 bases and J lost 2; bases outside the gene matches: 15. The CDR3 totals 16 residues. CDR3 nucleotides: TGTGCCACCAGGACAGGGTGGTGGGCTACACAAGAGACCCAGTACTTC. This gives the protein CATRTGWWATQETQYF.

CDR3 sequence reads: CASSQDPRSYEQYF. For the CDR3, the DNA is TGTGCCAGCAGCCAAGACCCGAGATCCTACGAGCAGTACTTC. The chain has TRBV4-2 and TRBJ2-7, with D uncertain. The CDR3 sequence is 14 residues long. Germline values: CDR1 LGHNA, CDR2 YNFKEQ. V lost 0 bases to trimming and J lost 1 base, with 7 bases between them.

The genes are TRBV7-2 and TRBJ2-1; a weak D match, TRBD1 (5 bases). Germline assignment: CDR1 SGHTA and CDR2 FQGNSA. Trimming removed 5 bases at V and 5 bases at J, with 13 bases between. This CDR3 has 14 residues. As DNA, the CDR3 is TGTGCCAGCAGCCTCGGTGGGGCCAACAATGAGCAGTTCTTC. As protein: CASSLGGANNEQFF. Combining the CDR3 with reference TRBV7-2 and TRBJ2-1 gives the whole variable domain GAGVSQSPSNKVTEKGKDVELRCDPISGHTALYWYRQSLGQGLEFLIYFQGNSAPDKSGLPSDRFSAERTGGSVSTLTIQRTQQEDSAVYLCASSLGGANNEQFFGPGTRLTVL.

This clone was counted a few times. This chain links TRBV27 with TRBJ1-3; TRBD1 is a possible D gene (6 bases). The CDR3 is 14 amino acids. Germline V lookup: CDR1 MNHEY, CDR2 SMNVEV (reference sequence). V shed 6 bases and J shed 2 bases, with 11 bases lying between them. CDR3 loop: CASRGQSTGNTIYF. The CDR3 bases are TGTGCCAGCAGAGGACAGTCTACTGGAAACACCATATATTTT.

There are a few counts of this clone. The chain uses TRBV12-5 and TRBJ2-2; D is unresolved. V was clipped by 7 bases and J by 1 base, with 16 bases between them. The CDR3 contains 16 residues. Germline V gene data show CDR1 as LGHNT and CDR2 as FRNRAP. This CDR3 reads CASAQVGNLNTGELFF. The DNA of the CDR3 is TGTGCTAGTGCCCAAGTGGGGAATCTGAACACCGGGGAGCTGTTTTTT.